The clone carrying this T cell receptor beta chain is categorized as medium-sized (0.01 to 0.1%). The antigen is undetermined. These data belong to a study of spatial heterogeneity in lung cancer. Study outcomes and limitations: Ubiquitous expanded tumor TCRs surfaced in blood more at resection than they did at follow-up.

The V gene's germline CDR1 is SQVTM and CDR2 ANQGSEA. V lost 4 bases to trimming and J lost 0 bases; unmatched junction nucleotides: 8. The CDR3 totals 15 residues. Every cDNA TCR molecule received its own unique molecular identifier. TCRdb re-called the 5' RACE reads through MiXCR, storing one row per CDR3 protein. The sample has 95,000 to 130,000 distinct CDR3 sequences; 9.5% to 15% are singletons. The time point here: blood at routine non-recurrence follow-up after resection. Sequencing of whole RNA from tumor, nontumor lung or frozen PBMC involved no sorting. The chain couples TRBV29-1 to TRBJ2-5; TRBD1 agrees at 7 bases. Sequences were derived from PBMCs, sampled at follow-up. The TCR comes from a male donor with early-stage non-small cell lung cancer. CDR3 nucleotide sequence: TGCAGCGTTGGACGACAGGGTGATCACCAAGAGACCCAGTACTTC. Amino acids: CSVGRQGDHQETQYF. The full variable domain, its missing parts supplied by reference TRBV29-1 and TRBJ2-5, is SAVISQKPSRDICQRGTSLTIQCQVDSQVTMMFWYRQQPGQSLTLIATANQGSEATYESGFVIDKFPISRPNLTFSTLTVSNMSPEDSSIYLCSVGRQGDHQETQYFGPGTRLLVL.